The clone carrying this TCR beta chain was found a few times. Its specificity is not known. Of the isolated RNA, all was reverse transcribed, and so the sequenced material was expressed TCRB transcripts. Assay: immunoSEQ multiplex PCR; the TCRdb copy retains only in-frame clones and omits some. The sample includes around 310,000 clones, around an eighth of them seen just once. The data belong to a study of beta chain features in type 1 diabetes. Study conclusions and caveats: Individuals with type 1 diabetes displayed fewer insertions and more deletions at VDJ junctions. Among patients with Type 1 diabetes, TCRB CDR3s were moderately but significantly shorter in every one of the four CD4+ subsets.

CDR3 length: 15 amino acids. The V end lost 5 bases, the J end lost 0 bases, and 12 bases lay between the germline ends. Germline V gene data show CDR1 as LNHDA and CDR2 as SQIVND (reference sequence). Purity exceeding 98% was reached by all sorted populations. This clonotype was obtained from a woman under 30 with type 1 diabetes. Sequencing was carried out using naive CD4+ T cells from blood. The chain uses TRBV19 and TRBJ2-3; maybe TRBD2 (6 bases). The CDR3 coding sequence is TGTGCCAGTAGTGACAGTAGCGGAAGCACAGATACGCAGTATTTT. Its translation is CASSDSSGSTDTQYF. Filled out from reference TRBV19 and TRBJ2-3, the complete variable domain reads DGGITQSPKYLFRKEGQNVTLSCEQNLNHDAMYWYRQDPGQGLRLIYYSQIVNDFQKGDIAEGYSVSREKKESFPLTVTSAQKNPTAFYLCASSDSSGSTDTQYFGPGTRLTVL.